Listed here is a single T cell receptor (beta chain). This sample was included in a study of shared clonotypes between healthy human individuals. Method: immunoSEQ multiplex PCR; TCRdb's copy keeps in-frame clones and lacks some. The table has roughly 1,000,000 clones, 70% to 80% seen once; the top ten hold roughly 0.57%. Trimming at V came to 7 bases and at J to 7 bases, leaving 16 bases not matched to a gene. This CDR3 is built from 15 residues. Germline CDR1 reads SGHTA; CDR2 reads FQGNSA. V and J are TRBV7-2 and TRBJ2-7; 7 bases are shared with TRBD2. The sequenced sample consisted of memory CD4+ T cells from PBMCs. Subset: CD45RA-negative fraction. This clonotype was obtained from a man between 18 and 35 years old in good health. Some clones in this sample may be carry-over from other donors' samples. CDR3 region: CASTRGSGREWEQYF. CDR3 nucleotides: TGTGCCAGCACCAGAGGGTCAGGGCGGGAGTGGGAGCAGTACTTC. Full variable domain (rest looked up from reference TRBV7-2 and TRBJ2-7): GAGVSQSPSNKVTEKGKDVELRCDPISGHTALYWYRQSLGQGLEFLIYFQGNSAPDKSGLPSDRFSAERTGGSVSTLTIQRTQQEDSAVYLCASTRGSGREWEQYFGPGTRLTVT.